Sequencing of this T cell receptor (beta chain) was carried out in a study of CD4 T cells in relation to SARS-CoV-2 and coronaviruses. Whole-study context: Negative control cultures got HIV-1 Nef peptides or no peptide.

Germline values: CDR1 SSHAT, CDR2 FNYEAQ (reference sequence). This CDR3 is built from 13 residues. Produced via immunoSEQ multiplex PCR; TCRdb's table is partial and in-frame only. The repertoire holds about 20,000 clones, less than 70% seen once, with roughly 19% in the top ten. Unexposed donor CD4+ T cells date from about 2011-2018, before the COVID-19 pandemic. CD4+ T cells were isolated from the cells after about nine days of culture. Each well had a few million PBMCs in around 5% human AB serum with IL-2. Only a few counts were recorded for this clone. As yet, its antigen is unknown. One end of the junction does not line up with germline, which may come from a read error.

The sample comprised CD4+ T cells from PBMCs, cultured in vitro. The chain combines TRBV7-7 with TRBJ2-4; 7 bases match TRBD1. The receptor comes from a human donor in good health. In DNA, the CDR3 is TGTGCTAGCAGCATTAGGAGAGGGGGCGTTCAGTACTTC. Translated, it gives CASSIRRGGVQYF.